This T cell receptor beta chain was obtained from a study of blood T cell repertoires in COVID-19. Sequencing used immunoSEQ multiplex PCR; TCRdb keeps in-frame clones, though not all of them. Among 90,000 to 150,000 clones listed, around three quarters were seen once. The CDR3 is 17 amino acids. V lost 2 bases and J lost 2; bases outside the gene matches: 8. Germline CDR1 LGHDT, CDR2 YNNKEL (reference sequence). The source of this sequence is a woman of 80 years or more with acute or convalescent COVID-19. Material: peripheral blood. This sequence joins TRBV3-1 (or the pseudogene TRBV3-2) and TRBJ2-5; 10 bases align to TRBD1. The CDR3 loop is CASSQRRDRGGQETQYF. The DNA for the CDR3 is TGTGCCAGCAGCCAAAGGAGGGACAGGGGTGGGCAAGAGACCCAGTACTTC.